These T cell receptor beta chains were read from a single sample in a study of blood T cell repertoires in COVID-19. Produced via immunoSEQ multiplex PCR; TCRdb's table is partial and in-frame only. The sample holds approximately 290,000 clones, approximately 86% seen once. Sequenced sample: peripheral blood. The receptors shown here come from a man between 18 and 29 years old with active or convalescent COVID-19. Each CDR3 is given with its conserved first and last residue. A D gene is named only where the DNA matches it firmly. The listing skips clone size in some rows; elsewhere it reads once, few, many or a size class.

cdr3_aa cdr3_nt clone_size d_call j_call v_call
CASSLQGVTNEKLFF TGTGCCAGCAGTCTTCAGGGGGTCACTAATGAAAAACTGTTTTTT - TRBD1 TRBJ1-4 TRBV2
CASSPPGQDGGYTF TGTGCCAGCTCACCACCGGGACAGGATGGGGGCTACACCTTC - TRBD1 TRBJ1-2 TRBV18
CASSYGREAFF TGTGCCAGCAGTTACGGCCGTGAAGCTTTCTTT - - TRBJ1-1 TRBV6-5
CASSSEGANQPQHF TGTGCCAGCAGCTCCGAGGGGGCTAATCAGCCCCAGCATTTT - TRBD1 TRBJ1-5 TRBV7-9
CASSHAGTVDYGYTF TGTGCCAGCAGTCACGCCGGGACAGTGGACTATGGCTACACCTTC - TRBD1 TRBJ1-2 TRBV28
CASSFIRGNEQFF TGTGCCAGCAGTTTTATAAGGGGCAATGAGCAGTTCTTC - - TRBJ2-1 TRBV6-5
CASSPQEGTQYF TGTGCCAGCTCACCCCAGGAGGGTACGCAGTATTTT - - TRBJ2-3 TRBV18
CASSGVTGENYGYTF TGTGCCAGCAGCGGAGTAACAGGGGAGAACTATGGCTACACCTTC - TRBD1 TRBJ1-2 TRBV11-2
CASTGQANYGYTF TGTGCCAGCACCGGACAGGCGAACTATGGCTACACCTTC - TRBD1 TRBJ1-2 TRBV2
CASSQTRTSSYEQYF TGCGCCAGCAGCCAAACCCGGACTAGCTCCTACGAGCAGTACTTC - TRBD2 TRBJ2-7 TRBV4-3
CASSLAPGGGNQPQHF TGCGCCAGCAGCTTGGCTCCCGGCGGGGGCAATCAGCCCCAGCATTTT - - TRBJ1-5 TRBV5-1
CSASKAGWNTEAFF TGCAGTGCTAGTAAGGCAGGGTGGAACACTGAAGCTTTCTTT - - TRBJ1-1 TRBV20-1
CASSQDRGGGTDTQYF TGTGCCAGCAGCCAAGATCGGGGAGGTGGCACAGATACGCAGTATTTT medium-sized - TRBJ2-3 TRBV4-2
CASSPPPGNVPEAFF TGTGCCAGCAGCCCCCCCCCAGGTAATGTGCCTGAAGCTTTCTTT few - TRBJ1-1 TRBV9
CASSLGTGGFSPLHF TGTGCCAGCAGCTTGGGGACAGGGGGCTTTTCACCCCTCCACTTT - TRBD1 TRBJ1-6 TRBV7-9
CASSPSNQEGGYTF TGTGCCAGCAGCCCTAGCAATCAGGAAGGTGGCTACACCTTC - - TRBJ1-2 TRBV7-9
CASSRLTDRTGPFNGYTF TGTGCCAGTAGTAGACTCACTGACCGGACAGGGCCGTTTAATGGCTACACCTTC - TRBD1 TRBJ1-2 TRBV19
CASRATSSEQFF TGTGCCAGCAGGGCGACTAGTAGTGAGCAGTTCTTC - - TRBJ2-1 TRBV7-9
CASIGVSAGGVITEAFF TGTGCCAGTATCGGTGTCAGTGCAGGGGGAGTTATAACTGAAGCTTTCTTT - TRBD1 TRBJ1-1 TRBV19
CASRTGGNEKLFF TGTGCCAGCAGGACAGGGGGTAATGAAAAACTGTTTTTT few TRBD1 TRBJ1-4 TRBV27
CASSPLPFLTPLENTEAFF TGTGCCAGCTCACCTCTTCCCTTCTTAACACCCCTCGAGAACACTGAAGCTTTCTTT few - TRBJ1-1 TRBV18
CASARDRGRNGELFF TGTGCCAGCGCTAGGGACAGGGGACGTAACGGGGAGCTGTTTTTT - TRBD1 TRBJ2-2 TRBV9
CASSVAIGSAELFF TGTGCCAGCTCAGTAGCTATCGGGTCCGCGGAGCTGTTTTTT - - TRBJ2-2 TRBV18
CASSPATGGYNNEQFF TGTGCCAGCAGCCCCGCGACAGGGGGCTACAACAATGAGCAGTTCTTC once TRBD1 TRBJ2-1 TRBV16
CASSLVNSYEQYF TGTGCCAGCAGCTTGGTCAATTCCTACGAGCAGTACTTC - - TRBJ2-7 TRBV5-6
CASSLEPAESSSYEQYF TGTGCCAGCAGCTTAGAGCCAGCGGAATCGAGCTCCTACGAGCAGTACTTC - - TRBJ2-7 TRBV7-6
CSVVGGWGEQFF TGCAGCGTTGTCGGGGGATGGGGGGAGCAGTTCTTC - - TRBJ2-1 TRBV29-1
CASSLAGTGAYEQYF TGTGCCAGCAGCTTAGCCGGGACAGGCGCCTACGAGCAGTACTTC few TRBD1 TRBJ2-7 TRBV7-6
CASSERGGLETQYF TGCGCCAGCAGTGAGAGGGGGGGGTTGGAGACCCAGTACTTC - - TRBJ2-5 TRBV10-2
CASLRGHTGVYEQYF TGTGCCAGCTTAAGGGGGCATACAGGGGTGTACGAGCAGTACTTC - TRBD1 TRBJ2-7 TRBV6-5
CASSLLAGGGEQYF TGTGCCAGCAGCCTACTAGCGGGGGGTGGTGAGCAGTACTTC once TRBD2 TRBJ2-7 TRBV7-2
CASSQNSGNTIYF TGTGCCAGCAGCCAAAACTCTGGAAACACCATATATTTT - - TRBJ1-3 TRBV7-9
CASSFGNRGGFNSPLHF TGTGCCAGCAGCTTTGGCAACCGCGGGGGGTTTAATTCACCCCTCCACTTT - - TRBJ1-6 TRBV27
CASSITPYTGELFF TGTGCCAGTAGTATAACACCATACACCGGGGAGCTGTTTTTT - - TRBJ2-2 TRBV19
CASRPGTSGNTIYF TGTGCCAGCAGGCCCGGGACAAGTGGAAACACCATATATTTT - - TRBJ1-3 TRBV3-1/TRBV3-2
CASTRTGNTEAFF TGTGCCAGTACCCGGACAGGGAACACTGAAGCTTTCTTT - TRBD1 TRBJ1-1 TRBV19
CASSQDGGARTEAFF TGCGCCAGCAGCCAAGACGGTGGGGCGAGGACTGAAGCTTTCTTT - - TRBJ1-1 TRBV4-1
CASSPGGYETQYF TGTGCCAGCAGCCCAGGGGGCTATGAGACCCAGTACTTC - TRBD1 TRBJ2-5 TRBV7-9
CASSLGTYQEAQYF TGTGCCAGCAGCTTGGGGACATATCAAGAGGCCCAGTACTTC - - TRBJ2-5 TRBV7-2
CASRSGGSGYEQYF TGTGCCAGCAGGAGTGGCGGGAGTGGCTACGAGCAGTACTTC - TRBD2 TRBJ2-7 TRBV6-5
CATQYPGGPINEQFF TGTGCCACCCAATATCCGGGAGGGCCGATCAATGAGCAGTTCTTC - TRBD2 TRBJ2-1 TRBV19
CASSQYVRAYEQYF TGTGCCAGCAGCCAATATGTCAGGGCCTACGAGCAGTACTTC - - TRBJ2-7 TRBV3-1/TRBV3-2
CARTPTGEGYTF TGTGCCAGGACGCCGACAGGGGAAGGCTACACCTTC - TRBD1 TRBJ1-2 TRBV2
CAIRESFAGETQYF TGTGCCATCAGGGAGTCCTTTGCCGGGGAGACCCAGTACTTC once - TRBJ2-5 TRBV10-3